This T cell receptor beta chain is from a study of radiotherapy plus CTLA-4 blockade in lung cancer. About the study: Objective responses were seen in roughly 20% of patients, disease control in about 30%. Findings and caveats of the study: Peripheral blood showed expansion of tumor-derived TCR clones after radiotherapy and ipilimumab. Early clone dynamics of blood T cells, plus interferon-beta, reportedly predicted response best.

The CDR3 runs 15 residues. Germline loops: CDR1 MNHEY, CDR2 SVGAGI. V was trimmed by 0 bases and J by 6 bases, leaving 12 bases between them. Patients had chemo-refractory metastatic non-small-cell lung cancer and received focal radiation plus CTLA-4 blockade that used ipilimumab. Regarding this clone: Its cognate antigen is unknown.

The data were produced by immunoSEQ multiplex PCR, yet TCRdb's version contains in-frame clones alone and is incomplete. The data contain roughly 120,000 clones, about four fifths of them seen just once; the ten biggest clones take up about 5%. The source of this sequence is a human donor with non-small cell lung cancer who had a partial response to radiotherapy plus ipilimumab. V gene TRBV6-5 combines with J gene TRBJ2-4, with D perhaps TRBD2 (6 bases). The starting material was peripheral blood, obtained from a patient treated with radiotherapy plus ipilimumab. The CDR3 nucleotides are TGTGCCAGCAGTTACTCAGGGCGGGGATCAAACATTCAGTACTTC. Encoded protein: CASSYSGRGSNIQYF.